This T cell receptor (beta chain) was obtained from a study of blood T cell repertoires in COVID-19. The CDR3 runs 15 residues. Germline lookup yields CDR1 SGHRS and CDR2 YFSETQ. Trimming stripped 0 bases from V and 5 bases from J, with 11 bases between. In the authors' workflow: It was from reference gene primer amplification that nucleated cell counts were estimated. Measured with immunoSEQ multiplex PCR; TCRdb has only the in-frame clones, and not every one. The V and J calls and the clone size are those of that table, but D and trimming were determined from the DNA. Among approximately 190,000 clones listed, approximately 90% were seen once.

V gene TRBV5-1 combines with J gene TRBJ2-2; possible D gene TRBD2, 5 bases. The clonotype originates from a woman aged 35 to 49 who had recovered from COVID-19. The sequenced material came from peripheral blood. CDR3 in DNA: TGCGCCAGCAGCTTGGCCGCGTCGGGGACCGGGGAGCTGTTTTTT. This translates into CASSLAASGTGELFF.